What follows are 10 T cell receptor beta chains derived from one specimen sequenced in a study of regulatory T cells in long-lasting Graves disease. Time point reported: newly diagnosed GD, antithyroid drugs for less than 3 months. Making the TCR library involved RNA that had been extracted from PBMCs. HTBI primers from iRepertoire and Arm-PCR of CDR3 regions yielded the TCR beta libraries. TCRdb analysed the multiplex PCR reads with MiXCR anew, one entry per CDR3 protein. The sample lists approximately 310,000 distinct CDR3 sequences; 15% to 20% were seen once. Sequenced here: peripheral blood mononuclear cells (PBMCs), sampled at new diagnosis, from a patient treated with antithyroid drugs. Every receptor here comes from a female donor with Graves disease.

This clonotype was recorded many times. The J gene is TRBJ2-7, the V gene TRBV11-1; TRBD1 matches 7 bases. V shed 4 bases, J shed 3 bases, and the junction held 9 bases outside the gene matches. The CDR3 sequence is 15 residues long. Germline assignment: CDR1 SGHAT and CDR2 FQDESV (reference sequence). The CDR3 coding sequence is TGTGCCAGCAGCTCGACACCGGGACAGATCTACGAGCAGTACTTC. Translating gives CASSSTPGQIYEQYF.

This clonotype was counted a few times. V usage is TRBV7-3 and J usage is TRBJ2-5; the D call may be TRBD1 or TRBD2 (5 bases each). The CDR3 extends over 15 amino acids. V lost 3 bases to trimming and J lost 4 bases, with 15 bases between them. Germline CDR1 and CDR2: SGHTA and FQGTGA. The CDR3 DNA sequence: TGTGCCAGCAGCTTGGGGGAGTCCGGAGTAGAGACCCAGTACTTC. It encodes CASSLGESGVETQYF. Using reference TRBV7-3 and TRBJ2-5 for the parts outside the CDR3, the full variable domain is GAGVSQTPSNKVTEKGKYVELRCDPISGHTALYWYRQSLGQGPEFLIYFQGTGAADDSGLPNDRFFAVRPEGSVSTLKIQRTERGDSAVYLCASSLGESGVETQYFGPGTRLLVL.

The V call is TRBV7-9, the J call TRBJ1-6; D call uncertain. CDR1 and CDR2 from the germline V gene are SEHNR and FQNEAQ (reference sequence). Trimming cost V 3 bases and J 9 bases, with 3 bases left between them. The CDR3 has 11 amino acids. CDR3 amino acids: CASSFGSPLHF. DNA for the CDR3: TGTGCCAGCAGCTTCGGTTCACCCCTCCACTTT.

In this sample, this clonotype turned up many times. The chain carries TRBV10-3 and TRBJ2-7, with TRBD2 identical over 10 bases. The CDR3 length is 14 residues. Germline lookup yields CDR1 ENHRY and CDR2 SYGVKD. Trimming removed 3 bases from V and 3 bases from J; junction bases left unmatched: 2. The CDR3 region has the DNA TGTGCCATCAGTGATTTAGCGGGAGGCTACGAGCAGTACTTC. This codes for CAISDLAGGYEQYF.

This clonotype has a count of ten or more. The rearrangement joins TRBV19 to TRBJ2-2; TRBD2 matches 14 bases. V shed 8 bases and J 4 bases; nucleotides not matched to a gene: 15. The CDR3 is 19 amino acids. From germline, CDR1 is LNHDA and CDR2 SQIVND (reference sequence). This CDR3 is CASCRSGTSGSSSTGELFF. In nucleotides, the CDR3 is TGTGCCAGTTGCCGTAGTGGGACTAGCGGGAGTTCAAGCACCGGGGAGCTGTTTTTT.

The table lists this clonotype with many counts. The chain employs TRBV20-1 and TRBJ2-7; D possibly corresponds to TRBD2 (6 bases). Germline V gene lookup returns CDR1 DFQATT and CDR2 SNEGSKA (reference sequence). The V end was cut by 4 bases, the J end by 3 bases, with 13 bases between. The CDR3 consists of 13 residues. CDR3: CSAIDTEGYEQYF. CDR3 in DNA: TGCAGTGCTATCGACACGGAGGGCTACGAGCAGTACTTC.

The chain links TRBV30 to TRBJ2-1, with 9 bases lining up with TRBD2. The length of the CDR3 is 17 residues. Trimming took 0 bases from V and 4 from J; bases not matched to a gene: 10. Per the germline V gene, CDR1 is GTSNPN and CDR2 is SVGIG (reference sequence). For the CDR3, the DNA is TGTGCCTGGAGTGTCCGTCGGCGGCTAGCGGGATACAATGAGCAGTTCTTC. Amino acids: CAWSVRRRLAGYNEQFF. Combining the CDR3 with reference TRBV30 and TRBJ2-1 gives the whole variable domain SQTIHQWPATLVQPVGSPLSLECTVEGTSNPNLYWYRQAAGRGLQLLFYSVGIGQISSEVPQNLSASRPQDRQFILSSKKLLLSDSGFYLCAWSVRRRLAGYNEQFFGPGTRLTVL.

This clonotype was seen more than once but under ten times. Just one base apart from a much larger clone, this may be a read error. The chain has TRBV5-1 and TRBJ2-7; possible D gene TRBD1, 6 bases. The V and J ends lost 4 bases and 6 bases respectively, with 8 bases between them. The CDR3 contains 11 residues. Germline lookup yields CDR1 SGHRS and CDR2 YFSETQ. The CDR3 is CASSGGREQYV. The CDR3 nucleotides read TGCGCCAGCAGCGGGGGCCGCGAGCAGTACGTC.

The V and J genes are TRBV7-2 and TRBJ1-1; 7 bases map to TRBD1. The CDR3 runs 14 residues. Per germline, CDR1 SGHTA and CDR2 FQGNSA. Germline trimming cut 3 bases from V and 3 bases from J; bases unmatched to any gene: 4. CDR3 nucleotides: TGTGCCAGCAGCTTGGGACAGTCAGACACTGAAGCTTTCTTT. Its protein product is CASSLGQSDTEAFF. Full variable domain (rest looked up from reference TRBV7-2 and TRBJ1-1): GAGVSQSPSNKVTEKGKDVELRCDPISGHTALYWYRQSLGQGLEFLIYFQGNSAPDKSGLPSDRFSAERTGGSVSTLTIQRTQQEDSAVYLCASSLGQSDTEAFFGQGTRLTVV.

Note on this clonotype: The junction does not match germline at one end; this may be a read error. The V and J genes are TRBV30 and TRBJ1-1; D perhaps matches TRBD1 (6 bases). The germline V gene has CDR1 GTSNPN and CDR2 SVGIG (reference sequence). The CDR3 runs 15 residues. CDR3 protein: CAWSSVGHLNTEAFF. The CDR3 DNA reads TGTGCCTGGAGTAGTGTGGGACACCTGAACACTGAAGCCTTCTTT.